Listed below are T cell receptor beta chains from one sample, sequenced in a study of T cell clones after liver transplantation. Assay used: immunoSEQ multiplex PCR; TCRdb lists only in-frame clones, some missing. The repertoire holds about 51,000 clones, approximately 71% seen once, with about a tenth in the top ten. Sample: CD4+ T cells from blood, taken approximately 54 months after liver transplant. The origin of the receptors is a human patient who received a liver transplant. Some T cells may have originated in the graft donor. CDR3s include the opening cysteine and the closing phenylalanine or tryptophan. D genes are given only for firm matches. Size is stated for part of the rows, as once, few or many counts, or as a class when the clone is expanded.

V gene: TRBV19; CDR3 length: 14; clone size: -; D gene: -; J gene: TRBJ1-2; CDR3 DNA: TGTGCCAGTAGTCCCGGGGTTTTCGGCTATGGCTACACCTTC; CDR3 protein: CASSPGVFGYGYTF
V gene: TRBV20-1; CDR3 length: 11; clone size: -; D gene: TRBD1; J gene: TRBJ2-5; CDR3 DNA: TGCAGTGCTGGGACAGTGGAGACCCAGTACTTC; CDR3 protein: CSAGTVETQYF
V gene: TRBV11-2; CDR3 length: 14; clone size: few; D gene: TRBD1; J gene: TRBJ1-6; CDR3 DNA: TGTGCCAGCAGGCGACAGGGGGTTGGTTCACCCCTCCACTTT; CDR3 protein: CASRRQGVGSPLHF
V gene: TRBV6-5; CDR3 length: 14; clone size: -; D gene: TRBD1; J gene: TRBJ2-1; CDR3 DNA: TGTGCCAGCAGGCCTTCACAGGGGCGAAGTGAGCAGTTCTTC; CDR3 protein: CASRPSQGRSEQFF
V gene: TRBV28; CDR3 length: 15; clone size: once; D gene: TRBD1; J gene: TRBJ1-1; CDR3 DNA: TGTGCCAGCAGTTTACAGGGGGCTTTAGCCACTGAAGCTTTCTTT; CDR3 protein: CASSLQGALATEAFF
V gene: TRBV7-9; CDR3 length: 17; clone size: once; D gene: -; J gene: TRBJ1-1; CDR3 DNA: TGTGCCAGCAGCTTAGATATATGGGGGTTAGAGAACACTGAAGCTTTCTTT; CDR3 protein: CASSLDIWGLENTEAFF
V gene: TRBV5-6; CDR3 length: 13; clone size: -; D gene: -; J gene: TRBJ2-5; CDR3 DNA: TGTGCCAGCAGCTATCAGTTACAAGAGACCCAGTACTTC; CDR3 protein: CASSYQLQETQYF
V gene: TRBV18; CDR3 length: 15; clone size: -; D gene: -; J gene: TRBJ1-6; CDR3 DNA: TGTGCCAGCTCACCCGCGAAGGGTTCGGGTTCACCCCTCCACTTT; CDR3 protein: CASSPAKGSGSPLHF
V gene: TRBV10-1; CDR3 length: 16; clone size: -; D gene: TRBD2; J gene: TRBJ2-7; CDR3 DNA: TGCGCCAGCAGTGAGACCCAGCGGGGGGGCCGCGACGAGCAGTACTTC; CDR3 protein: CASSETQRGGRDEQYF
V gene: TRBV11-3; CDR3 length: 14; clone size: once; D gene: -; J gene: TRBJ1-1; CDR3 DNA: TGTGCCAGCAGCTTAGCAGGGGCGGACACTGAAGCTTTCTTT; CDR3 protein: CASSLAGADTEAFF
V gene: TRBV28; CDR3 length: 14; clone size: -; D gene: -; J gene: TRBJ1-5; CDR3 DNA: TGTGCCAGTAAGTACGGAGGAAGCAATCAGCCCCAGCATTTT; CDR3 protein: CASKYGGSNQPQHF
V gene: TRBV10-2; CDR3 length: 16; clone size: -; D gene: -; J gene: TRBJ2-7; CDR3 DNA: TGCGCCAGCAGTGGCCACCAGGGGGGGGTTACCTACGAGCAGTACTTC; CDR3 protein: CASSGHQGGVTYEQYF
V gene: TRBV30; CDR3 length: 15; clone size: few; D gene: TRBD1; J gene: TRBJ2-3; CDR3 DNA: TGTGCCTGGACCCGGACAGGGGTGAGCACAGATACGCAGTATTTT; CDR3 protein: CAWTRTGVSTDTQYF
V gene: TRBV28; CDR3 length: 14; clone size: -; D gene: -; J gene: TRBJ2-1; CDR3 DNA: TGTGCCAGCAGTCCTATATCAGGTCGCAATGAGCAGTTCTTC; CDR3 protein: CASSPISGRNEQFF
V gene: TRBV5-4; CDR3 length: 14; clone size: few; D gene: TRBD2; J gene: TRBJ2-5; CDR3 DNA: TGTGCCAGCAGCCCTGGGACTACACAAGAGACCCAGTACTTC; CDR3 protein: CASSPGTTQETQYF
V gene: TRBV6-1; CDR3 length: 14; clone size: -; D gene: -; J gene: TRBJ1-3; CDR3 DNA: TGTGCCAGCAGTGAAATACCCTCTGGAAACACCATATATTTT; CDR3 protein: CASSEIPSGNTIYF
V gene: TRBV7-2; CDR3 length: 16; clone size: -; D gene: -; J gene: TRBJ2-3; CDR3 DNA: TGTGCCAGCAGCTTAGAGGGGAGTGCGAACACAGATACGCAGTATTTT; CDR3 protein: CASSLEGSANTDTQYF
V gene: TRBV5-6; CDR3 length: 11; clone size: -; D gene: -; J gene: TRBJ1-2; CDR3 DNA: TGTGCCAGCAGCGCAAACTATGGCTACACCTTC; CDR3 protein: CASSANYGYTF
V gene: TRBV7-9; CDR3 length: 15; clone size: -; D gene: -; J gene: TRBJ2-1; CDR3 DNA: TGTGCCAGCAGCATAGGACTGGCGGCCTACAATGAGCAGTTCTTC; CDR3 protein: CASSIGLAAYNEQFF
V gene: TRBV7-9; CDR3 length: 14; clone size: -; D gene: -; J gene: TRBJ1-6; CDR3 DNA: TGTGCCAGCAGCTCTAGCCCCTCCGAATCACCCCTCCACTTT; CDR3 protein: CASSSSPSESPLHF
V gene: TRBV15; CDR3 length: 13; clone size: -; D gene: -; J gene: TRBJ1-5; CDR3 DNA: TGTGCCACCAGCAGAGATGTAAGCCAGCCCCAGCATTTT; CDR3 protein: CATSRDVSQPQHF
V gene: TRBV23-1; CDR3 length: 15; clone size: once; D gene: -; J gene: TRBJ2-7; CDR3 DNA: TGCGCCAGCAGTCAATCTAGGCGGGATTATAACGAGCAGTACTTC; CDR3 protein: CASSQSRRDYNEQYF
V gene: TRBV2; CDR3 length: 15; clone size: few; D gene: -; J gene: TRBJ2-1; CDR3 DNA: TGTGCCAGCAGTGGGGAGAGGGGATCCTACAATGAGCAGTTCTTC; CDR3 protein: CASSGERGSYNEQFF
V gene: TRBV2; CDR3 length: 14; clone size: -; D gene: -; J gene: TRBJ1-2; CDR3 DNA: TGTGCCAGTCTCGGGGCCGAAAATTTATCCGGCTACACCTTC; CDR3 protein: CASLGAENLSGYTF
V gene: TRBV30; CDR3 length: 14; clone size: -; D gene: -; J gene: TRBJ2-3; CDR3 DNA: TGTGCCGGGAACCCCCACTCTTACACAGATACGCAGTATTTT; CDR3 protein: CAGNPHSYTDTQYF
V gene: TRBV18; CDR3 length: 15; clone size: few; D gene: -; J gene: TRBJ1-2; CDR3 DNA: TGTGCCAGCTCACCACTAGGGGGGGACAACTATGGCTACACCTTC; CDR3 protein: CASSPLGGDNYGYTF
V gene: TRBV7-2; CDR3 length: 16; clone size: -; D gene: TRBD1; J gene: TRBJ2-1; CDR3 DNA: TGTGCCAGCAGCTGGCGGACAGGGTCGGGCGTCAATGAGCAGTTCTTC; CDR3 protein: CASSWRTGSGVNEQFF
V gene: TRBV19; CDR3 length: 15; clone size: -; D gene: -; J gene: TRBJ2-2; CDR3 DNA: TGTGCCAGTAGTATGGGCGGACAATACACCGGGGAGCTGTTTTTT; CDR3 protein: CASSMGGQYTGELFF
V gene: TRBV5-4; CDR3 length: 12; clone size: -; D gene: TRBD1; J gene: TRBJ1-1; CDR3 DNA: TGTGCCAGCAGCTTAAGGGACAGTGAAGCTTTCTTT; CDR3 protein: CASSLRDSEAFF
V gene: TRBV6-4; CDR3 length: 17; clone size: -; D gene: -; J gene: TRBJ2-1; CDR3 DNA: TGTGCCAGCAGTGACTCGTGGGGCCGAAGCTCCTACAATGAGCAGTTCTTC; CDR3 protein: CASSDSWGRSSYNEQFF
V gene: TRBV9; CDR3 length: 15; clone size: -; D gene: -; J gene: TRBJ2-3; CDR3 DNA: TGTGCCAGCAGCGTATGGGCCGGCTCCACAGATACGCAGTATTTT; CDR3 protein: CASSVWAGSTDTQYF
V gene: TRBV4-2; CDR3 length: 15; clone size: -; D gene: -; J gene: TRBJ1-4; CDR3 DNA: TGTGCCAGCAGCCAATCCCAGGGTAGTAGTGAAAAACTGTTTTTT; CDR3 protein: CASSQSQGSSEKLFF
V gene: TRBV7-2; CDR3 length: 13; clone size: -; D gene: TRBD1; J gene: TRBJ2-3; CDR3 DNA: TGTGCCAGCAGCCTGGGACAGAAGGATACGCAGTATTTT; CDR3 protein: CASSLGQKDTQYF
V gene: TRBV30; CDR3 length: 14; clone size: -; D gene: TRBD2; J gene: TRBJ2-3; CDR3 DNA: TGTGCCTGGTCCGGGACTAGCGTTACAGATACGCAGTATTTT; CDR3 protein: CAWSGTSVTDTQYF
V gene: TRBV7-9; CDR3 length: 15; clone size: -; D gene: -; J gene: TRBJ1-6; CDR3 DNA: TGTGCCAGCAGCTTAGCGCGGGGGATCGGTTCACCCCTCCACTTT; CDR3 protein: CASSLARGIGSPLHF
V gene: TRBV6-5; CDR3 length: 13; clone size: -; D gene: -; J gene: TRBJ1-1; CDR3 DNA: TGTGCCAGCAGTGCCGGACAAAACACTGAAGCTTTCTTT; CDR3 protein: CASSAGQNTEAFF
V gene: TRBV5-6; CDR3 length: 12; clone size: -; D gene: -; J gene: TRBJ1-5; CDR3 DNA: TGTGCCAGCAGCTTGGATGGGCAGCCCCAGCATTTT; CDR3 protein: CASSLDGQPQHF
V gene: TRBV7-2; CDR3 length: 15; clone size: few; D gene: -; J gene: TRBJ1-2; CDR3 DNA: TGTGCCAGCAGCGAGGGACTACCCTATGACGATGGCTACACCTTC; CDR3 protein: CASSEGLPYDDGYTF
V gene: TRBV28; CDR3 length: 14; clone size: -; D gene: -; J gene: TRBJ1-2; CDR3 DNA: TGTGCCAGCAGTTTGGGGGCGAGGACCTATGGCTACACCTTC; CDR3 protein: CASSLGARTYGYTF
V gene: TRBV7-2; CDR3 length: 15; clone size: -; D gene: TRBD1; J gene: TRBJ1-5; CDR3 DNA: TGTGCCAGCAGCTCCCGACAGGGGGCGGGGCAGCCCCAGCATTTT; CDR3 protein: CASSSRQGAGQPQHF
V gene: TRBV9; CDR3 length: 14; clone size: few; D gene: -; J gene: TRBJ2-7; CDR3 DNA: TGTGCCAGCAGCGGTGGGAGAGGTCCCTACGAGCAGTACTTC; CDR3 protein: CASSGGRGPYEQYF
V gene: TRBV11-2; CDR3 length: 13; clone size: -; D gene: -; J gene: TRBJ1-1; CDR3 DNA: TGTGCCAGCAGCTCGTGGTCGGACACTGAAGCTTTCTTT; CDR3 protein: CASSSWSDTEAFF
V gene: TRBV2; CDR3 length: 15; clone size: -; D gene: TRBD2; J gene: TRBJ2-1; CDR3 DNA: TGTGCCAGCAGTGACTCTAGCGGGGGGGCCGGTGAGCAGTTCTTC; CDR3 protein: CASSDSSGGAGEQFF
V gene: TRBV2; CDR3 length: 14; clone size: once; D gene: TRBD1; J gene: TRBJ2-1; CDR3 DNA: TGTGCCAGCAATCCGGGACAGGGGGCGATTGAGCAGTTCTTC; CDR3 protein: CASNPGQGAIEQFF
V gene: TRBV4-2; CDR3 length: 14; clone size: -; D gene: -; J gene: TRBJ2-1; CDR3 DNA: TGTGCCAGCAGCCAAGTACGAGGAGATTATGAGCAGTTCTTC; CDR3 protein: CASSQVRGDYEQFF
V gene: TRBV5-1; CDR3 length: 16; clone size: -; D gene: TRBD1; J gene: TRBJ2-2; CDR3 DNA: TGCGCCAGCAGCACAACGGACAGGGGTACGGACGGGGAGCTGTTTTTT; CDR3 protein: CASSTTDRGTDGELFF
V gene: TRBV6-1; CDR3 length: 14; clone size: -; D gene: -; J gene: TRBJ2-7; CDR3 DNA: TGTGCCAGCAGTGAAAACATGGGGGGCTACGAGCAGTACTTC; CDR3 protein: CASSENMGGYEQYF
V gene: TRBV5-1; CDR3 length: 14; clone size: -; D gene: TRBD1; J gene: TRBJ1-1; CDR3 DNA: TGCGCCAGCAGCCGGGGACAGGGAGTCACTGAAGCTTTCTTT; CDR3 protein: CASSRGQGVTEAFF
V gene: TRBV23-1; CDR3 length: 14; clone size: -; D gene: TRBD2; J gene: TRBJ2-5; CDR3 DNA: TGCGCCAGCAGTCTGGCGGGGGTACAAGAGACCCAGTACTTC; CDR3 protein: CASSLAGVQETQYF
V gene: TRBV9; CDR3 length: 15; clone size: -; D gene: -; J gene: TRBJ2-7; CDR3 DNA: TGTGCCAGCAGCCCTCAAGCAGGGGCGACCTACGAGCAGTACTTC; CDR3 protein: CASSPQAGATYEQYF
V gene: TRBV6-4; CDR3 length: 15; clone size: few; D gene: -; J gene: TRBJ1-1; CDR3 DNA: TGTGCCAGCAGTTCGACAGTCGGTGGCGTCGCTGAAGCTTTCTTT; CDR3 protein: CASSSTVGGVAEAFF
V gene: TRBV19; CDR3 length: 15; clone size: -; D gene: -; J gene: TRBJ1-2; CDR3 DNA: TGTGCCAGTAGCCCCCCGGACAGCACCTTAAATGGCTACACCTTC; CDR3 protein: CASSPPDSTLNGYTF
V gene: TRBV30; CDR3 length: 13; clone size: few; D gene: -; J gene: TRBJ2-2; CDR3 DNA: TGTGCCTGGAGGACAGGCTACACCGGGGAGCTGTTTTTT; CDR3 protein: CAWRTGYTGELFF
V gene: TRBV28; CDR3 length: 12; clone size: once; D gene: -; J gene: TRBJ1-2; CDR3 DNA: TGTGCCAGCAGCGGATCCATGGGAGGCTACACCTTC; CDR3 protein: CASSGSMGGYTF
V gene: TRBV30; CDR3 length: 14; clone size: -; D gene: TRBD1; J gene: TRBJ2-3; CDR3 DNA: TGTGCCTGGTCCGGGACAGGGATTGAAGATACGCAGTATTTT; CDR3 protein: CAWSGTGIEDTQYF
V gene: TRBV6-1; CDR3 length: 13; clone size: -; D gene: -; J gene: TRBJ1-5; CDR3 DNA: TGTGCCAGCAGTGACCAACAGGGACAGCCCCAGCATTTT; CDR3 protein: CASSDQQGQPQHF
V gene: TRBV5-1; CDR3 length: 16; clone size: many; D gene: -; J gene: TRBJ1-6; CDR3 DNA: TGCGCCAGCAGCTCCCAGGGTATAGGGGATAATTCACCCCTCCACTTT; CDR3 protein: CASSSQGIGDNSPLHF
V gene: TRBV5-1; CDR3 length: 14; clone size: few; D gene: -; J gene: TRBJ2-2; CDR3 DNA: TGCGCCAGCAGCCTGCGACCGGGGGCCGGGGAGCTGTTTTTT; CDR3 protein: CASSLRPGAGELFF
V gene: TRBV28; CDR3 length: 13; clone size: -; D gene: -; J gene: TRBJ1-2; CDR3 DNA: TGTGCCAGCAGTTTCTCCAGGTACTATGGCTACACCTTC; CDR3 protein: CASSFSRYYGYTF